This T cell receptor beta chain is drawn from a study of a mutant IDH1 vaccine in newly diagnosed glioma. Overall study context: Patients got their first vaccination 4-6 weeks after radiotherapy alone, or with temozolomide cycles. Visit V12 happened at week 35; visit V13 happened at week 47.

A word on this clone: The antigen remains undetermined.

Noted time point: week 35, safety follow-up. Topical imiquimod was applied with each vaccine dose, which held 300 ug of mutant IDH1 20-mer peptide. New WHO grade 3 or 4 astrocytomas that were IDH1-mutant and ATRX-lost occurred in the donors. TCRdb's copy holds only in-frame clones and misses some; the assay was immunoSEQ multiplex PCR. Of 60,000 to 75,000 clones listed, around 87% were seen once; the top ten hold more than 1.5%. This clonotype originated in a man aged 25-45 years with glioma. Sequencing used PBMCs, obtained from a glioma patient whose treatment included an IDH1 peptide vaccine.

The CDR3 region is CASSLRAATSRNSPLHF. The CDR3 DNA sequence: TGTGCCAGCAGCTTAAGGGCAGCTACTTCCCGTAATTCACCCCTCCACTTT. The chain links TRBV7-8 to TRBJ1-6; D call uncertain. The CDR3 has 17 residues. V was clipped by 2 bases and J by 6 bases, with 17 bases between them. CDR1 and CDR2 from the germline V gene are SGHVS and FQNEAQ.